This T cell receptor beta chain was captured by sequencing in a study of metastatic and nonmetastatic thyroid tumors. As for the study in general: The authors compared repertoires across blood and tumor or nodule tissue from malignant and benign thyroid patients.

This clone was counted at least ten times. There were no patients who had received any treatment before thyroid surgery. Germline values: CDR1 GTSNPN, CDR2 SVGIG (reference sequence). The CDR3 is 13 residues long. V shed 5 bases, J shed 4 bases, and the junction held 5 bases outside the gene matches. TCRdb re-clonotyped the PCR reads via MiXCR. The sample holds about 30,000 clones; around 17% are singletons and the top ten take approximately 4%. Source material: blood. The V gene is TRBV30, the J gene TRBJ1-2; the match to TRBD1 covers 9 bases. This receptor was obtained from a female donor with papillary thyroid cancer or a benign thyroid nodule (not recorded which). Some clones in this sample may be carry-over from other donors' samples. CDR3 DNA sequence: TGTGCCTGGGGACAGGGGTTCGCCTATGGCTACACCTTC. This codes for CAWGQGFAYGYTF.